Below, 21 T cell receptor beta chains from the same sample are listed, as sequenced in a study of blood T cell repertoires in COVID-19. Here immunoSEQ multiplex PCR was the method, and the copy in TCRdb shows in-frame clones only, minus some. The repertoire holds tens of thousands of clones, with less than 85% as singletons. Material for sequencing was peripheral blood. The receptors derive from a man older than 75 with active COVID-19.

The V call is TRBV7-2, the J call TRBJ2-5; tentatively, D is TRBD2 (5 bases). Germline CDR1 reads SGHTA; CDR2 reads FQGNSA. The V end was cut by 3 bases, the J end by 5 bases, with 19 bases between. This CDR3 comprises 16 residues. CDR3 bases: TGTGCCAGCAGCTTGGATCGGTGGAGGAGCTTCGAGACCCAGTACTTC. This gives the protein CASSLDRWRSFETQYF.

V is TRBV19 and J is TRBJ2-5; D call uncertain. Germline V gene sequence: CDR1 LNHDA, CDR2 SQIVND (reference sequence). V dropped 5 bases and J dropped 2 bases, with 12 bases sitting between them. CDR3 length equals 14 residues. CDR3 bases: TGTGCCAGTAGTCCCTACCCTTCACAAGAGACCCAGTACTTC. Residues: CASSPYPSQETQYF.

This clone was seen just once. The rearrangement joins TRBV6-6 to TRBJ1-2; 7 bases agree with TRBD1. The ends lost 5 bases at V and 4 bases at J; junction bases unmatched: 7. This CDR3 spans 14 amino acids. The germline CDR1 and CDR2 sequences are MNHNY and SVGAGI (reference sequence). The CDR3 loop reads CASSTTTGPYGYTF. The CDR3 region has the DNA TGTGCCAGCAGTACCACGACAGGGCCCTATGGCTACACCTTC.

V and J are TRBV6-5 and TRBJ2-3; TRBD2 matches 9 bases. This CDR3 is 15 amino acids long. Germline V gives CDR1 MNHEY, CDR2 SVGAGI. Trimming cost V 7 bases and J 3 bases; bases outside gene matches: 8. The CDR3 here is CASTPEGLATDTQYF. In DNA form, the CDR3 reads TGTGCCAGCACACCGGAGGGACTAGCTACAGATACGCAGTATTTT.

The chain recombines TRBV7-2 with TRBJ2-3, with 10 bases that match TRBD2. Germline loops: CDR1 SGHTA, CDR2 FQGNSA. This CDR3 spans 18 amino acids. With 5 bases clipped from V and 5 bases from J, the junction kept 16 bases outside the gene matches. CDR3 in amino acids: CASSAPRVAGGLRDTQYF. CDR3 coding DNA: TGTGCCAGCAGCGCTCCAAGGGTAGCGGGGGGTTTGAGAGATACGCAGTATTTT.

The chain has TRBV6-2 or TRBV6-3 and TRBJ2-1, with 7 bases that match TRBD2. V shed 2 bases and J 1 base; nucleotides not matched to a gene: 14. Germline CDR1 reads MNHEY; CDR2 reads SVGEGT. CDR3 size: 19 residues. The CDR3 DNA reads TGTGCCAGCAGTTACCGGGCGGGAGCCTCGGGTTTGTCCTACAATGAGCAGTTCTTC. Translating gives CASSYRAGASGLSYNEQFF.

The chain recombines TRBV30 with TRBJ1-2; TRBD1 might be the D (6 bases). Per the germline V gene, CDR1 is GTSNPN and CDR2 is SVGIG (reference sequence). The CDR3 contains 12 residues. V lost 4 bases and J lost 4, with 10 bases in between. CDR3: CAWTQGFYGYTF. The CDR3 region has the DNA TGTGCCTGGACACAGGGATTCTATGGCTACACCTTC. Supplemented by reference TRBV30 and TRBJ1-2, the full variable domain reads SQTIHQWPATLVQPVGSPLSLECTVEGTSNPNLYWYRQAAGRGLQLLFYSVGIGQISSEVPQNLSASRPQDRQFILSSKKLLLSDSGFYLCAWTQGFYGYTFGSGTRLTVV.

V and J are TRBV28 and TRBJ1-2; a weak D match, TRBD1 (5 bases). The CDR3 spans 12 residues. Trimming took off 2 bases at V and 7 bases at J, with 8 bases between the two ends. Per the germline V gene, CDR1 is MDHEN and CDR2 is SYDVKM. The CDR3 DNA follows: TGTGCCAGCAGTTTAAGCAGGGCTGGCTACACCTTC. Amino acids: CASSLSRAGYTF.

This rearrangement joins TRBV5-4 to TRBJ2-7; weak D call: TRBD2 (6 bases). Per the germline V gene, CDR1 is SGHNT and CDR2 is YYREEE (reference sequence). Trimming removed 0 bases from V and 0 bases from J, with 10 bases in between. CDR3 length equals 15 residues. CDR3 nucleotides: TGTGCCAGCAGCTTGGATCCCGGGAGCTCCTACGAGCAGTACTTC. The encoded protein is CASSLDPGSSYEQYF. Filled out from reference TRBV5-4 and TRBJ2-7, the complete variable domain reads ETGVTQSPTHLIKTRGQQVTLRCSSQSGHNTVSWYQQALGQGPQFIFQYYREEENGRGNFPPRFSGLQFPNYSSELNVNALELDDSALYLCASSLDPGSSYEQYFGPGTRLTVT.

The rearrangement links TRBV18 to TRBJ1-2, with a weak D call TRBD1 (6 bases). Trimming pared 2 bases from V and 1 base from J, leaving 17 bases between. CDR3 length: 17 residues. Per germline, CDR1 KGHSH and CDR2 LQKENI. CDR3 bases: TGTGCCAGCTCACCAATCCCCGGCCAGGGGTATAACTATGGCTACACCTTC. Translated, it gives CASSPIPGQGYNYGYTF.

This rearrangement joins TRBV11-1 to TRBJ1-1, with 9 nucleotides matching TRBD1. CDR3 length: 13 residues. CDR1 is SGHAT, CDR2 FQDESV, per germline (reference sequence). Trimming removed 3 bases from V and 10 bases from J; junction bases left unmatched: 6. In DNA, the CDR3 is TGTGCCAGCAGCTTGGCTGGGGGACAGGGAGCTTTCTTT. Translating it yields CASSLAGGQGAFF.

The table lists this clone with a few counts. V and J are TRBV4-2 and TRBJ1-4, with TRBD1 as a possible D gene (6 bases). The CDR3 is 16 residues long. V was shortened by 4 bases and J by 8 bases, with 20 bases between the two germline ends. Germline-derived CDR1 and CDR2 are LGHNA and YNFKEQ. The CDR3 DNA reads TGTGCCAGCAGCCTTATAACAGGGAAGGGTTCAGAAAAACTGTTTTTT. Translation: CASSLITGKGSEKLFF.

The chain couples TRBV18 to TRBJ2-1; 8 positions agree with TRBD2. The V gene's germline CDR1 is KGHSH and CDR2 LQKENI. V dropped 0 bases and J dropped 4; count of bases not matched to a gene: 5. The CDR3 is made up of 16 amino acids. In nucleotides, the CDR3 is TGTGCCAGCTCACCACCCGCCGGGAGGGCATACAATGAGCAGTTCTTC. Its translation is CASSPPAGRAYNEQFF.

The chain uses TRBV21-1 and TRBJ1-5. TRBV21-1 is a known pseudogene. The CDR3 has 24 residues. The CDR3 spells CASSKPITPRPPIGGDSWNQPQHF. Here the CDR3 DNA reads TGTGCCAGCAGCAAACCAATCACCCCAAGGCCCCCTATTGGAGGGGATAGTTGGAATCAGCCCCAGCATTTT.

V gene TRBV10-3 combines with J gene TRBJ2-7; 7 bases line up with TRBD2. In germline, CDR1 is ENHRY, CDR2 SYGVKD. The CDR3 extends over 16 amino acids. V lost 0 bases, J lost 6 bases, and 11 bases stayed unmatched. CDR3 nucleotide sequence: TGTGCCATCAGTGAGTCGAAAGGACGGGGGGAAGGCGAGCAGTACTTC. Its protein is CAISESKGRGEGEQYF.

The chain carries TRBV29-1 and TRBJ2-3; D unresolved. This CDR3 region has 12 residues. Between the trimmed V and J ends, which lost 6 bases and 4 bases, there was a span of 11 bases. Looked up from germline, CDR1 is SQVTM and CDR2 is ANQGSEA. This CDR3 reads CSVSPGADTQYF. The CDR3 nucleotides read TGCAGCGTATCACCTGGAGCAGATACGCAGTATTTT.

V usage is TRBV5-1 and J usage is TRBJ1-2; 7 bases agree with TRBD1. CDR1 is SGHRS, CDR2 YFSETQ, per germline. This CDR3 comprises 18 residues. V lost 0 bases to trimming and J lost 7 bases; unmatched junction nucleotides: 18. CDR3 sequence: CASSLGPGQSRSNPGYTF. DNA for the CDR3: TGCGCCAGCAGCTTGGGGCCGGGACAGTCTAGGTCGAACCCTGGCTACACCTTC.

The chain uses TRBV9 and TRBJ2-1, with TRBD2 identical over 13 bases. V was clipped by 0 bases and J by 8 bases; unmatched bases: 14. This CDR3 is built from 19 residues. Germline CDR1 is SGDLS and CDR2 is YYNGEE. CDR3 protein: CASSVGVTMGLAGMYEQFF. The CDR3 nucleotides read TGTGCCAGCAGCGTAGGAGTGACTATGGGACTAGCGGGGATGTATGAGCAGTTCTTC.

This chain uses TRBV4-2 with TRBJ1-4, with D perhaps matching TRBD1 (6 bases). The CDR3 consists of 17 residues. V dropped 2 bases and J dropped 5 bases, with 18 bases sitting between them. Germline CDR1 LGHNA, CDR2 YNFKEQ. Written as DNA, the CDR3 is TGTGCCAGCAGCCAACTCAAAACCGGGACAAAGAATGAAAAACTGTTTTTT. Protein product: CASSQLKTGTKNEKLFF.

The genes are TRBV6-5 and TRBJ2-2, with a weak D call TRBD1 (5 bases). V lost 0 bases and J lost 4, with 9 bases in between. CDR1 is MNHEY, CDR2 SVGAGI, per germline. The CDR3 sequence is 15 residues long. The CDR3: CASSYSDRPTGELFF. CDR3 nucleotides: TGTGCCAGCAGTTACTCCGACAGACCCACCGGGGAGCTGTTTTTT.

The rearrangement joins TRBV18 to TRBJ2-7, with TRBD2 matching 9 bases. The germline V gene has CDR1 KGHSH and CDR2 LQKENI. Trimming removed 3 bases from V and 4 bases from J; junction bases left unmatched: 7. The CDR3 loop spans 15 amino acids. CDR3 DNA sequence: TGTGCCAGCTCACCTTCGGCGGGAGGGTTATACGAGCAGTACTTC. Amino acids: CASSPSAGGLYEQYF.